This T cell receptor (beta chain) was sequenced during a study of vaccination and CD4 T cells after COVID-19 (dated by TCRdb to about 2022). Study-wide context: Convalescent patients had a positive SARS-CoV-2 result on nasal swab PCR, and of these patients, several had mild disease and one had severe disease. In ten to eleven COVID-19 convalescent patients and a few infection-naive healthy vaccine recipients, researchers compared the spike-specific CD4+ TCR repertoire from before mRNA vaccination with the repertoire from after. Post-vaccine blood samples were collected a median of about 69 days after the second vaccine dose, ranging from roughly 14 to 241 days. Each participant got two doses of either the Pfizer-BioNTech BNT162b2 vaccine (n=8) or the Moderna mRNA-1273 vaccine (n=2). Six males and four females were included in the convalescent cohort, with two Hispanic individuals, seven Caucasians, two Asians and one multiracial person represented. Control cultures used a CEFX viral epitope pool as positive control, an HIV-1 Nef peptide pool as negative control, or no peptide. Post-COVID blood samples were collected from convalescent patients a median of roughly 100 days after diagnosis, with a range of roughly 35 to 180 days. The cultures were stimulated with overlapping spike peptide pools from SARS-CoV-2 and from the common cold coronaviruses HCoV-NL63, HCoV-OC43 and HCoV-229E.

Study-wide findings and limitations: The median number of SARS-CoV-2-reactive clonotypes rose from under 25 after infection to roughly 38 after vaccination, but the change was not significant. Of the vaccine-specific clones found in convalescent patients, nearly all (304 of 307) were mono-reactive for SARS-CoV-2 spike instead of being cross-reactive with common cold coronaviruses. In convalescent patients, a median approximately 86% of post-vaccine SARS-CoV-2-reactive clones were detected only after vaccination, suggesting vaccine-specific priming. Only a relatively small number of convalescent patients were included in the study, and early timepoints following natural infection were not analyzed.

This clonotype occurred a few times. The antigen it binds to is not known. Per-base quality was not reported, and no clone a single base away is much larger than it. The library was prepared using PCR. TCR sequencing of DNA from cultured CD4+ T cells used the Oncomine TCR Beta short-read assay at the Johns Hopkins FTIC core. The QIAamp micro DNA kit was used to extract genomic DNA from the cultured CD4+ T cells. Oncomine TCR Beta libraries from cultured CD4+ T cells were pooled with unique dual indexes and sequenced on an Illumina iSeq 100. The published analysis was carried out like this. Non-productive sequences were removed, and CDR3s not starting with C, not ending with F or W, or shorter than 7 amino acids were discarded. Antigen-specific clonotypes were identified using the MANAFEST web application through comparison of peptide-stimulated wells with reference and other culture wells. For a clone to be called positive, the clone needed an FDR below 0.05, an odds ratio above 5, and a productive frequency above 0.1% in at least two of three replicate wells. A clonotype counted as cross-reactive if it showed significant expansion both in the SARS-CoV-2 spike wells and in at least one common cold coronavirus spike condition. Similarity between CDR3 sequences was evaluated in R version 3.6.1 using Levenshtein distances (stringdist) and unrooted phylogenetic trees (ape). TCRdb ran its own pipeline on the public reads, namely fastp trimming at Q25 and MiXCR clone calling, and kept in-frame beta chains. Merged by CDR3 protein, the rows form single entries marked with the most common genes and DNA. The V and J calls shown here were made by TCRdb, not taken from the authors' results. For this sample there are about 20,000 distinct CDR3 sequences; about 50% appear just once. The ten largest clones capture 5.5% of the sample.

In light of the paper, this sample's treatment or condition label describes: roughly nine-day PBMC culture with coronavirus spike peptide pools or control peptides (ViraFEST assay). The ViraFEST assay, used in the study, expanded antigen-specific T cells with peptide pools and then identified the expanded clonotypes through TCR sequencing. The positive SARS-CoV-2 PCR tests of the convalescent patients were dated from March to December 2020, before the Alpha, Beta and Delta variants emerged in the United States. PBMCs were cultured at under 2.5 million per well in IMDM supplemented with 5% human AB serum and 8.5 to 10 IU/ml IL-2, with around 10 ug/ml peptide pools added. On days 3 and 7, half of the culture medium was replaced with fresh IL-2-containing medium. Once the cells had been in culture for 9 to 10 days, the EasySep CD4+ T cell isolation kit was used to isolate CD4+ T cells by negative selection. Ficoll-Paque Plus gradient centrifugation was used to isolate PBMCs from whole blood, and the isolated PBMCs were then either used fresh or cryopreserved at -140C. Culture conditions were generally each tested in triplicate wells.

The receptor's source is a human donor who had recovered from COVID-19. Sequenced material: CD4+ T cells from blood, cultured in vitro.

CDR3 loop: CASSLAGGLARETQYF. The bases read TGTGCCAGCAGCTTGGCCGGGGGACTAGCCAGAGAGACCCAGTACTTC. The chain is assembled from TRBV5-4 and TRBJ2-5, and 9 junctional nucleotides match TRBD2. At the junction V is shortened by 0 bases and J by 4 bases; bases outside the gene matches: 7. Reading from cysteine to phenylalanine, the CDR3 counts 16 amino acids. Here the CDR3 DNA is all that survives: 48 bases in frame from base 1. Via the germline V gene (reference sequence), CDR1 is SGHNT and CDR2 YYREEE.